This T cell receptor (beta chain) emerged from a study of control samples from healthy donors and cancer patients. Produced via immunoSEQ multiplex PCR; TCRdb's table is partial and in-frame only. The sample yields 90,000 to 150,000 clones, about 87% seen once. This TCR came from a man aged 35 to 55 in good health. Input material: blood.

The CDR3 DNA reads TGTGCCAGCAGTTTAGCCCTCGGACAGCCCCAGCATTTT. The encoded protein is CASSLALGQPQHF. V and J are TRBV12-3 or TRBV12-4 and TRBJ1-5; D is undetermined. V lost 0 bases to trimming and J lost 7 bases, with 7 bases between them. CDR3 length: 13 amino acids.